This T cell receptor (beta chain) is drawn from a study of blood T cells in healthy people across ages. CDR1 and CDR2 from the germline V gene are SNHLY and FYNNEI. The V end lost 7 bases, the J end lost 4 bases, and 13 bases lay between the germline ends. The CDR3 consists of 13 residues. Alongside a J-beta primer mix, a sample-barcoded 5' primer served in a second PCR lasting about 6 to 12 cycles. No fewer than 3 million CDR3-containing paired-end reads came from each sample. TCRdb recomputed calls from the 5' RACE reads with MiXCR, one row per CDR3 protein. The sample yields 870,000 or so distinct CDR3 sequences, under 30% seen once.

The sequenced sample consisted of blood. This receptor was identified in a woman over 75 in good health. J is TRBJ1-2 and V is TRBV2; tentatively, D is TRBD1 (5 bases). The CDR3 spells CASNLGGSYGYTF. DNA of the CDR3: TGTGCCAGCAACCTTGGGGGGTCCTATGGCTACACCTTC.